The rows below give T cell receptor beta chains drawn from one sample of a study of T-cell memory formation after mild COVID-19. MiXCR, applied by TCRdb to the 5' RACE reads, yields one record per CDR3 protein. The sample contains approximately 210,000 distinct CDR3 sequences, around 16% of which appear only once. Sequencing was carried out using PBMCs or a T cell subset sorted from them (not recorded which). All receptors come from an adult woman who had mild COVID-19 (a few samples of this study predate the infection). Cell type and time point are not known. CDR3s include the opening cysteine and the closing phenylalanine or tryptophan. The D gene is left open where the match is weak. Size values are once, few and many counts, or a class for expanded clones, and some rows have none.

v_call	j_call	clone_size	d_call	cdr3_aa	cdr3_nt
TRBV3-1	TRBJ1-1	.	.	CASSQATLMNTEAFF	TGTGCCAGCAGCCAAGCGACATTGATGAACACTGAAGCTTTCTTT
TRBV7-3	TRBJ2-7	many	TRBD2	CASSLRASGAYEQYF	TGTGCCAGCAGCTTAAGGGCTAGCGGTGCCTACGAGCAGTACTTC
TRBV6-5	TRBJ1-2	few	.	CASRRSRVGYGYTF	TGTGCCAGCAGACGCTCCAGAGTGGGCTATGGCTACACCTTC
TRBV7-2	TRBJ2-1	.	.	CASRSRANNEQFF	TGTGCCAGCAGATCCAGGGCGAACAATGAGCAGTTCTTC
TRBV7-3	TRBJ2-7	.	.	CASSPSSTYIYEQYF	TGTGCCAGCAGCCCCTCATCAACTTACATATACGAGCAGTACTTC
TRBV3-1	TRBJ2-3	.	TRBD2	CASSRGGLGADTQYF	TGTGCCAGCAGTCGAGGGGGACTAGGTGCAGATACGCAGTATTTT
TRBV5-1	TRBJ2-7	few	.	CASSLVGSHYEQYF	TGCGCCAGCAGCTTGGTGGGCAGCCACTACGAGCAGTACTTC
TRBV18	TRBJ2-7	.	.	CASSPLGTAPEQYF	TGTGCCAGCTCACCACTTGGGACGGCTCCCGAGCAGTACTTC
TRBV4-2	TRBJ2-5	.	TRBD1	CASSQAGTGVETQYF	TGTGCCAGCAGCCAGGCCGGGACAGGGGTGGAGACCCAGTACTTC
TRBV29-1	TRBJ2-1	many	.	CSVESPRARTGEQFF	TGCAGCGTTGAATCCCCCCGCGCCCGCACGGGTGAGCAGTTCTTC
TRBV24-1	TRBJ2-3	few	TRBD2	CATSETSGADTQYF	TGTGCCACCTCCGAGACTAGCGGGGCAGATACGCAGTATTTT
TRBV19	TRBJ2-7	.	.	CASSMRSSGPTYEQYF	TGTGCCAGTAGTATGCGATCGAGCGGGCCGACCTACGAGCAGTACTTC
TRBV18	TRBJ2-6	.	.	CASSPPQVSGANVLTF	TGTGCCAGCTCACCACCTCAGGTCTCTGGGGCCAACGTCCTGACTTTC
TRBV3-1	TRBJ1-2	few	TRBD1	CASSQGTGASYGYTF	TGTGCCAGCAGCCAAGGGACAGGGGCTTCTTATGGCTACACCTTC
TRBV12-3/TRBV12-4	TRBJ1-2	.	.	CAIRPRGYGYTF	TGTGCCATCAGACCCCGTGGCTATGGCTACACCTTC
TRBV20-1	TRBJ2-5	many	.	CSARDPQQETQYF	TGCAGTGCTAGAGATCCACAGCAAGAGACCCAGTACTTC
TRBV5-1	TRBJ1-1	few	.	CASSSQQVNTEAFF	TGCGCCAGCAGCTCCCAACAAGTGAACACTGAAGCTTTCTTT